The T cell receptor beta chain under discussion was sequenced for a study of cytomegalovirus exposure and HLA in healthy donors. V dropped 7 bases and J dropped 1 base, with 10 bases sitting between them. Germline CDR1 and CDR2: MNHNS and SASEGT. This CDR3 has 13 amino acids. Researchers ran the PCR with 60 Vbeta and 13 Jbeta primers. Data came from immunoSEQ multiplex PCR; TCRdb stores just in-frame clones and leaves some out. Of approximately 87,000 clones listed, approximately 81% are singletons. The sample consisted of PBMCs. The V and J genes are TRBV6-1 and TRBJ1-1, with TRBD1 as a possible D gene (6 bases). This sequence originates from a woman aged 65 to 85 in good health and CMV-seropositive. The CDR3 reads CASILQGNTEAFF. The CDR3 coding sequence is TGTGCCAGCATTCTACAGGGGAACACTGAAGCTTTCTTT.